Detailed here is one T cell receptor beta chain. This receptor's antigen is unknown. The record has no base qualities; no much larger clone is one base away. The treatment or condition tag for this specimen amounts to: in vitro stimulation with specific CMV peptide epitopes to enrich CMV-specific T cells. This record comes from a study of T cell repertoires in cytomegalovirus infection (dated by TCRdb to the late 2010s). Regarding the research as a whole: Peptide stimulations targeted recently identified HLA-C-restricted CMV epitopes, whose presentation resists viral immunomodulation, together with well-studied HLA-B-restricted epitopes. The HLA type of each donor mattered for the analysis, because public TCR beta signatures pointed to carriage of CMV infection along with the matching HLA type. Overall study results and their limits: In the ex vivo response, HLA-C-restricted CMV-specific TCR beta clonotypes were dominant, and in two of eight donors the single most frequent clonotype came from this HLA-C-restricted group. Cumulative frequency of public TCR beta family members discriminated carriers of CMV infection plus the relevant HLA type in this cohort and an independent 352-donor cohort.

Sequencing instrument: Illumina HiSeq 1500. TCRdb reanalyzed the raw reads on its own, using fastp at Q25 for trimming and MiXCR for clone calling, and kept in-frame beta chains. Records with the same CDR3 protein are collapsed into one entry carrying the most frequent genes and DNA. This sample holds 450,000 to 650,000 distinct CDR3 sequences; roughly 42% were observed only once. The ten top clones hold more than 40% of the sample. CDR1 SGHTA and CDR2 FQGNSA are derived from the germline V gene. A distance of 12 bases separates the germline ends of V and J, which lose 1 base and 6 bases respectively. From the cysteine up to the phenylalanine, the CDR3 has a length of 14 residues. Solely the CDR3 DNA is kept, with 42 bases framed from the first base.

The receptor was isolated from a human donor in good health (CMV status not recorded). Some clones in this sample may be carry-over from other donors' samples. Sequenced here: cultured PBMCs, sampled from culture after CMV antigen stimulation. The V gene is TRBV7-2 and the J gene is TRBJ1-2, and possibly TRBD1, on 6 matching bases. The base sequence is TGTGCCAGCAGCTTAGGGGGGGCAGTTGATGGCTACACCTTC. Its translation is CASSLGGAVDGYTF.